The following is a T cell receptor (beta chain) sequence with its context. These data come from a study of blood T cell repertoires in COVID-19. As originally analysed: Reference gene primer amplification in the assay estimated nucleated cell counts. TCRdb keeps only in-frame clones here, not all; method: immunoSEQ multiplex PCR. That table gives V, J and clone size, and the DNA gave D and trimming. This repertoire shows 300,000 to 400,000 clones, around 90% found once; its top ten account for approximately 10%. The germline V and J ends were trimmed by 3 bases and 5 bases, with 23 bases remaining between them. The germline CDR1 and CDR2 sequences are LNHDA and SQIVND (reference sequence). The CDR3 is 17 amino acids.

The chain couples TRBV19 to TRBJ2-7; D may be TRBD1 (6 bases). The sequence was obtained from a man aged 25-40 years with COVID-19, enrolled during active disease. The sequencing sample was made of peripheral blood. The CDR3 region is CASSITPWKGDPNEQYF. The CDR3 coding sequence is TGTGCCAGTAGTATCACCCCCTGGAAGGGGGACCCCAACGAGCAGTACTTC.